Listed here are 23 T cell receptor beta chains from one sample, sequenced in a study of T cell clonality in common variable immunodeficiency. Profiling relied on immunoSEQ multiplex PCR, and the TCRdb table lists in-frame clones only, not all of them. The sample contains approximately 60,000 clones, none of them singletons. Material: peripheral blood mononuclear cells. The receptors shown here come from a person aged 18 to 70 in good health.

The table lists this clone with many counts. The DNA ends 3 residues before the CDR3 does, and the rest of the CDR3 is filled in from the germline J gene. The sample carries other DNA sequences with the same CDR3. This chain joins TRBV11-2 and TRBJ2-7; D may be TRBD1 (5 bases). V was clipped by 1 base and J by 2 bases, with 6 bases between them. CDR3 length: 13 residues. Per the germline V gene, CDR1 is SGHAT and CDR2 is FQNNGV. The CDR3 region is CASSLGTTYEQYF. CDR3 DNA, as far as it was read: TGTGCCAGCAGCTTAGGGACAACCTACGAG.

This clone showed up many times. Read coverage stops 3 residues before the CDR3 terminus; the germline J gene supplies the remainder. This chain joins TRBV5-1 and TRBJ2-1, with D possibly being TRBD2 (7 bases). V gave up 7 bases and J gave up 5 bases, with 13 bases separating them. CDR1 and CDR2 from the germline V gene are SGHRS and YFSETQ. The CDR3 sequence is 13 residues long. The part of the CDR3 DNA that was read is TGCGCCAGCCATCTGGGGGGGCACAATGAG. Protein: CASHLGGHNE. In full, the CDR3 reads CASHLGGHNEQFF.

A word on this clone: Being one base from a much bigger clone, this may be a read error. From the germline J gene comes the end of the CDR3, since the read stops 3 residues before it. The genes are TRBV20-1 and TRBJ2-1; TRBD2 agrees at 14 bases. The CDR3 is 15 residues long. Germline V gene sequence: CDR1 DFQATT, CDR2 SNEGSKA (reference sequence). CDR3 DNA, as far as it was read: TGCGGTGCTACGGGACTAGCGGGGGTGGTGAATGAG. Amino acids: CGATGLAGVVNE. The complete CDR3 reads CGATGLAGVVNEQFF.

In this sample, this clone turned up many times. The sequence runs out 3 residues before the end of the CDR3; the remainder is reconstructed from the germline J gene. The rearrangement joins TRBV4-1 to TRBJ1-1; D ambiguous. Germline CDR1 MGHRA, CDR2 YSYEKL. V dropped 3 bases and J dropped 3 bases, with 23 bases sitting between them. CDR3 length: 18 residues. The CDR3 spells CASSHRLAPGPRDTEAFF. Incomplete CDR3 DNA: TGCGCCAGCAGCCACCGCTTGGCGCCAGGCCCAAGGGACACTGAA.

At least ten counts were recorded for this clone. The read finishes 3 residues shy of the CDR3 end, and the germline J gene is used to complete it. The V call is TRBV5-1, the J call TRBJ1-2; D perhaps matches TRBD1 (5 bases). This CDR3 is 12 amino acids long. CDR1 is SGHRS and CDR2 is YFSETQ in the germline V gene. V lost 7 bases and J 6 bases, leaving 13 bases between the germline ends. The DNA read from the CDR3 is TGCGCCAGCGGAGGGGTAGGGGATGGC. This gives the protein CASGGVGDG. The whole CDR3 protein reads CASGGVGDGYTF. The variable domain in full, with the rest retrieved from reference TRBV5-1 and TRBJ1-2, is KAGVTQTPRYLIKTRGQQVTLSCSPISGHRSVSWYQQTPGQGLQFLFEYFSETQRNKGNFPGRFSGRQFSNSRSEMNVSTLELGDSALYLCASGGVGDGYTFGSGTRLTVV.

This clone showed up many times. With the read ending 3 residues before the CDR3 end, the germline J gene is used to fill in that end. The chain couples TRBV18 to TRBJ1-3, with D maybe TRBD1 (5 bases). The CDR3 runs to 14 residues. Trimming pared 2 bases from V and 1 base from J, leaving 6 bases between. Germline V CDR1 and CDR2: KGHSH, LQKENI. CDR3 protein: CASSPSGSGNTIYF. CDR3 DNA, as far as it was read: TGTGCCAGCTCACCATCAGGGTCTGGAAACACC.

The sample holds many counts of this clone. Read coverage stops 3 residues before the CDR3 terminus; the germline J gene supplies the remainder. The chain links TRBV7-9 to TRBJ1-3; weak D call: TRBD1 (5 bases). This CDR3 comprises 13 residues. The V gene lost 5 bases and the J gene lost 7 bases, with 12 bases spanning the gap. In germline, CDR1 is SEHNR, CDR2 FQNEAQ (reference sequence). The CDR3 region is CASSQQAGNTIYF. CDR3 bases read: TGTGCCAGCAGCCAACAGGCAGGGAACACC.

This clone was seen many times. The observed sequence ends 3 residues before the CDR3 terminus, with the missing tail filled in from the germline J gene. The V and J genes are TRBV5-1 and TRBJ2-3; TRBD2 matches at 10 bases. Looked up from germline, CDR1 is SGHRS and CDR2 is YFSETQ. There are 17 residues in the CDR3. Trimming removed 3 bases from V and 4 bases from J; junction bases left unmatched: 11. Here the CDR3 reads CASSSKLSGGASDTQYF. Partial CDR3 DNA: TGCGCCAGCAGCTCCAAACTAAGCGGGGGGGCATCAGATACG. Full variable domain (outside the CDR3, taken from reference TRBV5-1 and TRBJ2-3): KAGVTQTPRYLIKTRGQQVTLSCSPISGHRSVSWYQQTPGQGLQFLFEYFSETQRNKGNFPGRFSGRQFSNSRSEMNVSTLELGDSALYLCASSSKLSGGASDTQYFGPGTRLTVL.

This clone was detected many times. The DNA read from the CDR3 is TGTGCCAGCAGCCCGACTAGCGGGGGGGTAACCTACAATGAG. Translation gives CASSPTSGGVTYNE. The whole CDR3 sequence is CASSPTSGGVTYNEQFF. The chain employs TRBV4-2 and TRBJ2-1; 14 bases match TRBD2. The read is 3 residues too short to cover the CDR3 end, so that end is filled in from the germline J gene. The CDR3 contains 17 residues. Trimming cost V 4 bases and J 2 bases; bases outside gene matches: 4. CDR1 and CDR2 (germline): LGHNA, YNFKEQ.

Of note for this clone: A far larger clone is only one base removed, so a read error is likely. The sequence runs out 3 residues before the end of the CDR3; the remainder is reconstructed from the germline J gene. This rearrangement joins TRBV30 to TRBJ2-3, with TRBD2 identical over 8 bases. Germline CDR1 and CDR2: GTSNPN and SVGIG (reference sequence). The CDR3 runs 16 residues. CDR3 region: CALSVLWGLDLDTQYF. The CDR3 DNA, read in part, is TGTGCCTTGAGTGTACTGTGGGGACTAGATCTGGATACG.

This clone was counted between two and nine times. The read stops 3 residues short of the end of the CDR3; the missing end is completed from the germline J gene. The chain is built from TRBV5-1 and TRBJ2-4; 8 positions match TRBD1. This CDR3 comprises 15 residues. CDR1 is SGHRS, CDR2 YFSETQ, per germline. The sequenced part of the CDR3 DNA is TGCGCCAGCAGCCCGGACGGGGACAGGTTTTATGGT. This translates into CASSPDGDRFYG. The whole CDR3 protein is CASSPDGDRFYGQYF.

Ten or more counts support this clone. The CDR3 spells CASSMSFEAATYNEQFF. CDR3 DNA, as far as it was read: TGTGCCAGTAGTATGAGTTTCGAAGCGGCCACCTACAATGAG. The chain employs TRBV19 and TRBJ2-1; possible D gene TRBD2, 5 bases. Read data end 3 residues before the CDR3 end; the end is taken from the germline J gene. This CDR3 has 17 amino acids. CDR1 LNHDA and CDR2 SQIVND come from the germline V gene (reference sequence). Trimming left V 3 bases short and J 2 bases short, with 17 bases between.

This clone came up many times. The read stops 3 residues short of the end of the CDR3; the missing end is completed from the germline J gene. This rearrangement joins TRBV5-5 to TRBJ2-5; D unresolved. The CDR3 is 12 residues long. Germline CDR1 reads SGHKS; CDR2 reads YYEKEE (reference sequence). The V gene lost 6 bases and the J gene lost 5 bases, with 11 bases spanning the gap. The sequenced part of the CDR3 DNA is TGTGCCAGCAAAGGCCAGGCGGAGACC. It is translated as CASKGQAET. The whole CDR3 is CASKGQAETQYF.

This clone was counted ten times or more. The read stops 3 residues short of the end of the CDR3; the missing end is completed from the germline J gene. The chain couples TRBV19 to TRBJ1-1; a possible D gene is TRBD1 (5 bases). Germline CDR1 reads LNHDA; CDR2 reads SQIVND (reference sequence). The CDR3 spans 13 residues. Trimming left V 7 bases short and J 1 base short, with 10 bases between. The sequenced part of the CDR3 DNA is TGTGCCAGTATTTTCCAGGGGAACACTGAA. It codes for CASIFQGNTE. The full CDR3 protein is CASIFQGNTEAFF.

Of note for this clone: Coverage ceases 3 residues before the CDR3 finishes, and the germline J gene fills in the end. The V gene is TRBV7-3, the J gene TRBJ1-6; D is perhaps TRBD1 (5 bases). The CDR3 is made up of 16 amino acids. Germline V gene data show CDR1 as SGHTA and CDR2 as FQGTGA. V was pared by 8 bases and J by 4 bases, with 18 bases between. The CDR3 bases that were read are TGTGCCAGCCAGGAGACAGACACGCTATATAATTCACCC. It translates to CASQETDTLYNSP. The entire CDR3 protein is CASQETDTLYNSPLHF.

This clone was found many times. The part of the CDR3 DNA that was read is TGCGCCAGCAGTGAGTCCGGCGGCGGA. Protein product: CASSESGGG. The CDR3 reads in full as CASSESGGGAFF. The rearrangement links TRBV10-1 to TRBJ1-1; D remains unclear. The read halts 3 residues ahead of the CDR3 end, with the missing end drawn from the germline J gene. CDR3 length: 12 residues. Germline CDR1 and CDR2: WNHNN and SYGVQD (reference sequence).

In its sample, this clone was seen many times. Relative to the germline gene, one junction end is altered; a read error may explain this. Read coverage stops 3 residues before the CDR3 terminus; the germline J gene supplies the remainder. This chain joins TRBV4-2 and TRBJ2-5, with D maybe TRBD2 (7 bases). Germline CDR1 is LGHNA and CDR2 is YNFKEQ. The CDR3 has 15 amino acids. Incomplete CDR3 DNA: TGCGCCAGCAGCCTAAGCAAGGGGGGGTGGGAGACC. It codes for CASSLSKGGWET. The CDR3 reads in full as CASSLSKGGWETQYF.

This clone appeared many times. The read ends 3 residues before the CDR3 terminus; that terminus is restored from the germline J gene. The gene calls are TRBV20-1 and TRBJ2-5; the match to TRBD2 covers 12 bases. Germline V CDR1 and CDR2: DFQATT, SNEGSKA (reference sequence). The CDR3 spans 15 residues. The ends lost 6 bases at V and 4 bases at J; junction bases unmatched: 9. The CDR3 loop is CSARLAGEAGETQYF. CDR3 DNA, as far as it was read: TGCAGTGCCCGACTAGCGGGAGAAGCGGGAGAGACC.

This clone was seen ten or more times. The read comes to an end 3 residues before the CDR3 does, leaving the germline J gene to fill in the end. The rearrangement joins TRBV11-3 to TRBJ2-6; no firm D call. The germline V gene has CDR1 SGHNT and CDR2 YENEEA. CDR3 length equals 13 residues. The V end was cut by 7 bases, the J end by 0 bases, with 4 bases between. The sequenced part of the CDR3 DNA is TGTGCCAGCAAGGTCTCTGGGGCCAACGTC. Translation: CASKVSGANV. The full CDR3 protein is CASKVSGANVLTF.

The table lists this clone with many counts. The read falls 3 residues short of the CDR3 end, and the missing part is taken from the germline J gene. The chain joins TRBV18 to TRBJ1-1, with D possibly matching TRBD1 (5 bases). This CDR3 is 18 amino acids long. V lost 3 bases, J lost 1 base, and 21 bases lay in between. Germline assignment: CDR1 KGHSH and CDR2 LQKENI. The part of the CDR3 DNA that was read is TGTGCCAGCTCACCCCTGACAGCAGGCGCCACCTGGAACACTGAA. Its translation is CASSPLTAGATWNTE. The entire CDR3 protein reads CASSPLTAGATWNTEAFF.

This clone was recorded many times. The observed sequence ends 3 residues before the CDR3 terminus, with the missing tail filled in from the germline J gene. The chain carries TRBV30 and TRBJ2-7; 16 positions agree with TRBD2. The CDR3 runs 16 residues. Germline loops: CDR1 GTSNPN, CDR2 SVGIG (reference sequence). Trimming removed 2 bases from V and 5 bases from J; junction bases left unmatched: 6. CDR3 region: CAWSSGLAGGQDEQYF. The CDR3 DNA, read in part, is TGTGCCTGGAGTTCGGGACTAGCGGGAGGGCAAGACGAG.

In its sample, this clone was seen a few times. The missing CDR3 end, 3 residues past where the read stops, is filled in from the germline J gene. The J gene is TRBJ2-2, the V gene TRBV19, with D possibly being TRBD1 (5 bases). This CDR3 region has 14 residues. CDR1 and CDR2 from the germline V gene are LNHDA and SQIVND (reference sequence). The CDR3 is CASRKQETNEKLFF. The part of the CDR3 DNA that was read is TGTGCCAGCAGAAAACAGGAAACTAATGAAAAG.

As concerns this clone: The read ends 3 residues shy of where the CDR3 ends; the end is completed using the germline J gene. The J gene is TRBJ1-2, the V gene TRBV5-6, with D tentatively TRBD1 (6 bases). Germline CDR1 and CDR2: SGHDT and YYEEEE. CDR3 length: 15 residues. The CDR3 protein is CASSLVGGGTYDYTF. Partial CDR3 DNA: TGTGCCAGCAGCTTGGTAGGGGGAGGAACCTACGAC.